This T cell receptor beta chain is drawn from a study of cytomegalovirus exposure and HLA in healthy donors. Notes on this clone: Its antigen is unknown.

The CDR3 covers 15 residues. The germline V gene has CDR1 SEHNR and CDR2 FQNEAQ (reference sequence). V lost 5 bases and J lost 6, with 17 bases in between. The protocol was immunoSEQ multiplex PCR, while the TCRdb copy is restricted to in-frame clones and leaves out a portion. Among some 140,000 clones listed, about 90% were seen once. Findings and limits, study-wide: A few of the chains that were CMV-associated were confirmed in vitro to be specific for CMV antigens. First-cohort TCR clusters were later found to tend to co-occur in the 120 or so validation repertoires. It was approximately 150 TCR beta chains that were listed as cytomegalovirus-associated. Many donors shared some public TCRs, even though most TCR sequences were rare.

The chain combines TRBV7-9 with TRBJ2-1; D unclear. The source of this sequence is a woman aged 25 to 45 in good health and CMV-seropositive. Sequenced input: PBMCs. As DNA, the CDR3 is TGTGCCAGCAGCCAAATCCGGATGTCGGGCAATGAGCAGTTCTTC. This gives the protein CASSQIRMSGNEQFF. The whole variable domain, filled in from reference TRBV7-9 and TRBJ2-1, reads DTGVSQNPRHKITKRGQNVTFRCDPISEHNRLYWYRQTLGQGPEFLTYFQNEAQLEKSRLLSDRFSAERPKGSFSTLEIQRTEQGDSAMYLCASSQIRMSGNEQFFGPGTRLTVL.